This TCR beta chain was found in a study of T-cell reconstitution after alpha-beta-depleted transplantation in children. Overall study findings and caveats: Several hundred graft clones that had expanded were reportedly the source of alpha-beta T cells about two months after transplant.

V lost 5 bases to trimming and J lost 0 bases, with 15 bases between them. The CDR3 is 16 amino acids. Per germline, CDR1 SGHAT and CDR2 FQNNGV. As it was prepared, the TCRbeta library received unique molecular identifiers. Each CDR3 protein is one row after TCRdb ran MiXCR on the PCR reads. Among fewer than 250,000 distinct CDR3 sequences, around 8% were seen once, and the ten largest hold almost 6.5%. This clonotype has a handful of counts. Its cognate antigen is unknown. The origin of this receptor is a male patient younger than 18 who had a stem cell transplant for acute lymphoblastic leukemia, so the T cells may come from the graft donor. This chain joins TRBV11-2 and TRBJ2-3; D uncertain. The material sequenced was PBMCs, mostly from graft donor cells, taken 180 days after TCRalphabeta/CD19-depleted stem cell transplant. The CDR3 nucleotides read TGTGCCAGCAGCCCCTTGTCCCGGCTAAGCACAGATACGCAGTATTTT. It yields the protein CASSPLSRLSTDTQYF.